The clone carrying this T cell receptor (beta chain) showed up just a few times. Its target is not known. Constant-region reverse primers amplified full-length variable regions, followed by semi-nested Nested Universal Primer A PCR. Using its own MiXCR run on the 5' RACE reads, TCRdb lists one record per CDR3 protein. Among over 5,000 distinct CDR3 sequences listed, 50% to 65% were seen once. V lost 1 base to trimming and J lost 4 bases; unmatched junction nucleotides: 10. CDR3 length: 17 residues. Germline loops: CDR1 LGHNA, CDR2 YNFKEQ. General study points: Whole repertoires were not studied in the larger cohort, only one V-J beta rearrangement. Tumor Treg TCRs overlapped most with tumor naive CD4+ cells. The TCR gene usage of tumor memory CD4+ T cells clustered together with blood and lymph node memory CD4+ cells and with lymph node naive CD4+ cells.

The gene calls are TRBV4-2 and TRBJ2-1; 7 nucleotides match TRBD2. Input material: memory CD4+ T cells sorted from blood. Indicated subset: memory CD4+ T cells, CD4+CD45RO+CD25-. This clonotype was sampled from a female donor with breast cancer. CDR3 region: CASSQGGGLADYNEQFF. For the CDR3, the DNA is TGTGCCAGCAGCCAAGGAGGAGGGCTAGCGGATTACAATGAGCAGTTCTTC.